Listed below are T cell receptor beta chains from one sample, sequenced in a study of Graves' ophthalmopathy and Graves' hyperthyroidism. From the multiplex PCR reads, TCRdb called clonotypes with MiXCR, one entry per CDR3 protein. The sample holds 350,000 or so distinct CDR3 sequences, 17% seen once. Sequencing used peripheral blood. The receptors originated from an adult man with Graves' ophthalmopathy. Both conserved end residues are part of each CDR3. D genes are given only for firm matches. Size is omitted from some rows. Given values are once, few, many or a class for expanded clones.

D gene: TRBD1
J gene: TRBJ1-5
V gene: TRBV6-2/TRBV6-3
clone size: many
CDR3 DNA: TGTGCCAGCGGTGGACAGGGGGCAAATCAGCCCCAGCATTTT
CDR3 protein: CASGGQGANQPQHF

D gene: TRBD2
J gene: TRBJ2-3
V gene: TRBV20-1
clone size: many
CDR3 DNA: TGCAGTGCTAGAAGGACTAGCGGGATACCCGTAGATACGCAGTATTTT
CDR3 protein: CSARRTSGIPVDTQYF

D gene: NA
J gene: TRBJ2-5
V gene: TRBV6-2/TRBV6-3
clone size: NA
CDR3 DNA: TGTGCCACAGCCTTATCCGAGGAAGAGACCCAGTACTTC
CDR3 protein: CATALSEEETQYF

D gene: TRBD1
J gene: TRBJ2-3
V gene: TRBV7-2
clone size: many
CDR3 DNA: TGTGCCAGTGGGGGACAGGGCACAGATACGCAGTATTTT
CDR3 protein: CASGGQGTDTQYF

D gene: TRBD1
J gene: TRBJ2-5
V gene: TRBV12-3/TRBV12-4
clone size: NA
CDR3 DNA: TGTGCCAGCAGTTTACAACAGGGGTACCAAGAGACCCAGTACTTC
CDR3 protein: CASSLQQGYQETQYF

D gene: NA
J gene: TRBJ2-2
V gene: TRBV29-1
clone size: many
CDR3 DNA: TGCAGCGGGAAGAGAACCGGGGAGCTGTTTTTT
CDR3 protein: CSGKRTGELFF

D gene: NA
J gene: TRBJ1-1
V gene: TRBV20-1
clone size: NA
CDR3 DNA: TGCAGTGCTAGCTATCCTAAAGCTTTCTTT
CDR3 protein: CSASYPKAFF

D gene: NA
J gene: TRBJ2-5
V gene: TRBV7-2
clone size: NA
CDR3 DNA: TGTGCCAGCAGCGTGTGGGACACTCGAGGAGAGACCCAGTACTTC
CDR3 protein: CASSVWDTRGETQYF

D gene: NA
J gene: TRBJ2-2
V gene: TRBV12-3/TRBV12-4
clone size: many
CDR3 DNA: TGTGCCAGCAGTTGGACAGACACCGGGGAGCTGTTTTTT
CDR3 protein: CASSWTDTGELFF

D gene: TRBD2
J gene: TRBJ2-7
V gene: TRBV5-5
clone size: many
CDR3 DNA: TGTGCCAGCATGCTACGGGGGGACTCTCCCGAGCAGTACTTC
CDR3 protein: CASMLRGDSPEQYF

D gene: TRBD1
J gene: TRBJ2-2
V gene: TRBV9
clone size: many
CDR3 DNA: TGTGCCAGCAGCGTAGGAGGGGGCGGCAACACCGGGGAGCTGTTTTTT
CDR3 protein: CASSVGGGGNTGELFF

D gene: TRBD2
J gene: TRBJ2-5
V gene: TRBV28
clone size: many
CDR3 DNA: TGTGCCACCATTAGCGGGGGAGCTTACCAAGAGACCCAGTACTTC
CDR3 protein: CATISGGAYQETQYF

D gene: NA
J gene: TRBJ1-5
V gene: TRBV19
clone size: many
CDR3 DNA: TGTGCCAGTAGTTTCCCCGGGCCGGGGCAGCCCCAGCATTTT
CDR3 protein: CASSFPGPGQPQHF

D gene: NA
J gene: TRBJ1-2
V gene: TRBV18
clone size: many
CDR3 DNA: TGTGCCAGCTCACCATCACAGGACGATGGCTACACCTTC
CDR3 protein: CASSPSQDDGYTF

D gene: TRBD1
J gene: TRBJ2-2
V gene: TRBV6-1
clone size: few
CDR3 DNA: TGTGCCAGCACGACAGGGGAGGACACCGGGGAGCTGTTTTTT
CDR3 protein: CASTTGEDTGELFF

D gene: NA
J gene: TRBJ1-5
V gene: TRBV6-1
clone size: many
CDR3 DNA: TGTGCCAGCAGTGAAATGGGGGGGGCCCGAGGGAATCAGCCCCAGCATTTT
CDR3 protein: CASSEMGGARGNQPQHF

D gene: TRBD1
J gene: TRBJ2-7
V gene: TRBV7-9
clone size: many
CDR3 DNA: TGTGCCAGCAGTTTGACTTTCACAGGGGGGGAGCAGTACTTC
CDR3 protein: CASSLTFTGGEQYF

D gene: TRBD1
J gene: TRBJ1-1
V gene: TRBV19
clone size: many
CDR3 DNA: TGTGCCACCCGCCCTACCGGGACAGGGGCCACTGAAGCTTTCTTT
CDR3 protein: CATRPTGTGATEAFF

D gene: NA
J gene: TRBJ2-5
V gene: TRBV19
clone size: many
CDR3 DNA: TGTGCCAGTAGTTCCGACAGGAGACAAGAGACCCAGTACTTC
CDR3 protein: CASSSDRRQETQYF

D gene: NA
J gene: TRBJ1-2
V gene: TRBV28
clone size: many
CDR3 DNA: TGTGCCAGCACCCCTCCTGGGGATGGCTACACCTTC
CDR3 protein: CASTPPGDGYTF

D gene: NA
J gene: TRBJ1-5
V gene: TRBV20-1
clone size: many
CDR3 DNA: TGCAGTGCTAGGCTCCGGATCTATAGCAATCAGCCCCAGCATTTT
CDR3 protein: CSARLRIYSNQPQHF

D gene: NA
J gene: TRBJ2-7
V gene: TRBV11-2
clone size: NA
CDR3 DNA: TGTGCCAGCAGCTTATATCCAGGGGCGAAATACGAGCAGTACTTC
CDR3 protein: CASSLYPGAKYEQYF

D gene: TRBD1
J gene: TRBJ2-7
V gene: TRBV12-3/TRBV12-4
clone size: many
CDR3 DNA: TGTGCCAGCAGTGGGACAGGACAAATCTACGAGCAGTACTTC
CDR3 protein: CASSGTGQIYEQYF

D gene: NA
J gene: TRBJ2-5
V gene: TRBV6-1
clone size: many
CDR3 DNA: TGTGCCAGCAGTGAAGGGGTAGTGGGGCAAGAGACCCAGTACTTC
CDR3 protein: CASSEGVVGQETQYF

D gene: NA
J gene: TRBJ1-1
V gene: TRBV12-3/TRBV12-4
clone size: many
CDR3 DNA: TGTGCCAGCAATTCAAATCAGGTGAACACTGAAGCTTTCTTT
CDR3 protein: CASNSNQVNTEAFF

D gene: TRBD2
J gene: TRBJ2-5
V gene: TRBV20-1
clone size: few
CDR3 DNA: TGCAGTGCTACAGCGACTAGCGGGATAGAGACCCAGTACTTC
CDR3 protein: CSATATSGIETQYF

D gene: NA
J gene: TRBJ2-6
V gene: TRBV6-2/TRBV6-3
clone size: many
CDR3 DNA: TGTGCCAGCAGTTCACCCTACTCTGGGGCCAACGTCCTGACTTTC
CDR3 protein: CASSSPYSGANVLTF

D gene: NA
J gene: TRBJ1-1
V gene: TRBV12-3/TRBV12-4
clone size: many
CDR3 DNA: TGTGCCAGCAGCCAGTTAGGAGGCAGGGACACTGAAGCTTTCTTT
CDR3 protein: CASSQLGGRDTEAFF

D gene: TRBD1
J gene: TRBJ2-2
V gene: TRBV5-1
clone size: many
CDR3 DNA: TGCGCCAGCAGCTGGGACAGGGGGCAAACCGGGGAGCTGTTTTTT
CDR3 protein: CASSWDRGQTGELFF

D gene: NA
J gene: TRBJ1-1
V gene: TRBV13
clone size: many
CDR3 DNA: TGTGCCAGCAGCTTATCGTTCGAGAGGAACACTGGAGCTTTCTTT
CDR3 protein: CASSLSFERNTGAFF

D gene: NA
J gene: TRBJ1-1
V gene: TRBV28
clone size: many
CDR3 DNA: TGTGCCAGCAGTTTTACGACGGAGTCGAACACTGAAGCTTTCTTT
CDR3 protein: CASSFTTESNTEAFF

D gene: NA
J gene: TRBJ2-7
V gene: TRBV6-5
clone size: many
CDR3 DNA: TGTGCCAGCAGGGGCGGTTTGGCCGAGCAGTACTTC
CDR3 protein: CASRGGLAEQYF

D gene: TRBD1
J gene: TRBJ2-5
V gene: TRBV10-3
clone size: many
CDR3 DNA: TGTGCCATCAGTGATCCCGGGACAGGGGTAGAGACCCAGTACTTC
CDR3 protein: CAISDPGTGVETQYF

D gene: TRBD2
J gene: TRBJ2-5
V gene: TRBV28
clone size: few
CDR3 DNA: TGTGCCAGCAGTCCCGGGACTAGCGGGGGGTCTCGGTTGGAGACCCAGTACTTC
CDR3 protein: CASSPGTSGGSRLETQYF

D gene: TRBD2
J gene: TRBJ2-3
V gene: TRBV2
clone size: many
CDR3 DNA: TGTGCCAGCAGTCGGACTAGCGGGAGGGGAGCAGATACGCAGTATTTT
CDR3 protein: CASSRTSGRGADTQYF

D gene: TRBD2
J gene: TRBJ2-5
V gene: TRBV9
clone size: many
CDR3 DNA: TGTGCCAGCAGCCCCCAGACTAGCGGAACCCAGGAGACCCAGTACTTC
CDR3 protein: CASSPQTSGTQETQYF

D gene: NA
J gene: TRBJ2-3
V gene: TRBV12-3/TRBV12-4
clone size: many
CDR3 DNA: TGTGCCAGCAGTGCTGACTTCTCAGATACGCAGTATTTT
CDR3 protein: CASSADFSDTQYF

D gene: NA
J gene: TRBJ2-7
V gene: TRBV5-1
clone size: many
CDR3 DNA: TGCGCCAGCAGCTTGGGGGGTGGTCCCGGCTTC
CDR3 protein: CASSLGGGPGF

D gene: TRBD1
J gene: TRBJ1-1
V gene: TRBV12-3/TRBV12-4
clone size: NA
CDR3 DNA: TGTGCCAGCAGTTTAGGTGGACAGGGAAATTTGGCTTTCTTT
CDR3 protein: CASSLGGQGNLAFF

D gene: NA
J gene: TRBJ1-1
V gene: TRBV12-3/TRBV12-4
clone size: few
CDR3 DNA: TGTGCCAGCAGTTTTCTCGGGGCGCGGGGTATGGCTGAAGCTTTCTTT
CDR3 protein: CASSFLGARGMAEAFF

D gene: NA
J gene: TRBJ2-7
V gene: TRBV6-1
clone size: NA
CDR3 DNA: TGTGCCAGCAGTGAAGCGGGACCGTCACTCTCCGAGCAGTACTTC
CDR3 protein: CASSEAGPSLSEQYF

D gene: NA
J gene: TRBJ2-2
V gene: TRBV12-3/TRBV12-4
clone size: many
CDR3 DNA: TGTGCCAGCAGTTTGCCCCGGGGCACCGGGGAGCTGTTTTTT
CDR3 protein: CASSLPRGTGELFF

D gene: NA
J gene: TRBJ2-7
V gene: TRBV20-1
clone size: many
CDR3 DNA: TGCAGTGCTGATTTATTGGGAGAGCAGTACTTC
CDR3 protein: CSADLLGEQYF

D gene: NA
J gene: TRBJ1-2
V gene: TRBV6-2/TRBV6-3
clone size: NA
CDR3 DNA: TGTGCCAGCAGTTACCCGACAGGAGAGGTCGGCGACTTC
CDR3 protein: CASSYPTGEVGDF

D gene: NA
J gene: TRBJ2-2
V gene: TRBV5-1
clone size: many
CDR3 DNA: TGCGCCAGCAGCTTAAGGGGCACAGGCGGGGAGCTGTTTTTT
CDR3 protein: CASSLRGTGGELFF

D gene: NA
J gene: TRBJ2-7
V gene: TRBV28
clone size: NA
CDR3 DNA: TGTGCCAGCAGGGGGACACCCACCTACGAGCAGTACTTC
CDR3 protein: CASRGTPTYEQYF

D gene: NA
J gene: TRBJ2-5
V gene: TRBV29-1
clone size: NA
CDR3 DNA: TGCAGCGTTGAATTAGGGCCGGGGCAGACCCAGTACTTC
CDR3 protein: CSVELGPGQTQYF

D gene: NA
J gene: TRBJ1-5
V gene: TRBV12-3/TRBV12-4
clone size: many
CDR3 DNA: TGTGCCAGCAGTCCTCCAGGGACCGGAGGTCAGCCCCAGCATTTT
CDR3 protein: CASSPPGTGGQPQHF

D gene: TRBD2
J gene: TRBJ2-7
V gene: TRBV2
clone size: many
CDR3 DNA: TGTGCCAGCAGTTTTTCGTTCTCGGGGGGCTCCTACGAGCAGTACTTC
CDR3 protein: CASSFSFSGGSYEQYF

D gene: NA
J gene: TRBJ2-2
V gene: TRBV6-5
clone size: many
CDR3 DNA: TGTGCCAGCAGTACGGGGCCTTGGAACACCGGGGAGCTGTTTTTT
CDR3 protein: CASSTGPWNTGELFF

D gene: TRBD1
J gene: TRBJ1-1
V gene: TRBV6-5
clone size: many
CDR3 DNA: TGTGCCGCTGCCTCACAGGGGGCAGTGAACACTGAAGCTTTCTTT
CDR3 protein: CAAASQGAVNTEAFF

D gene: NA
J gene: TRBJ2-2
V gene: TRBV6-2/TRBV6-3
clone size: many
CDR3 DNA: TGTGCCAGCAGTCCCGGCGGGGAGCTGTTTTTT
CDR3 protein: CASSPGGELFF

D gene: NA
J gene: TRBJ1-1
V gene: TRBV7-2
clone size: many
CDR3 DNA: TGTGCCAGCGTACAACACCCAGTGGGGAACACTGAAGCTTTCTTT
CDR3 protein: CASVQHPVGNTEAFF

D gene: TRBD2
J gene: TRBJ2-5
V gene: TRBV20-1
clone size: many
CDR3 DNA: TGCAGTGCTAGAGGGGCGGGAGAAATTATGGAGACCCAGTACTTC
CDR3 protein: CSARGAGEIMETQYF